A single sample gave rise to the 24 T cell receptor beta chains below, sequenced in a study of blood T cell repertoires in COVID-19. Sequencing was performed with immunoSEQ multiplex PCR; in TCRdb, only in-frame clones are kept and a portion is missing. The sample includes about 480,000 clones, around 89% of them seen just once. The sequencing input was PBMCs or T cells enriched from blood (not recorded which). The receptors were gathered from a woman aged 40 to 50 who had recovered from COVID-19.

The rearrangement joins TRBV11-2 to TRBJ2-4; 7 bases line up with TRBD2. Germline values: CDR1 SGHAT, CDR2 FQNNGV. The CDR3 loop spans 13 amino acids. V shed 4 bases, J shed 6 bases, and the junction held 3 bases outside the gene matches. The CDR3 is CASSSAGLNIQYF. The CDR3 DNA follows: TGTGCCAGCAGCTCAGCGGGATTAAACATTCAGTACTTC.

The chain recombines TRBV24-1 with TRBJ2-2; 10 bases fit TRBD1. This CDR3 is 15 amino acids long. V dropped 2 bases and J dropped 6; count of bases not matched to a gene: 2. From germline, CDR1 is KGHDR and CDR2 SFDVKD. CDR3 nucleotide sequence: TGTGCCACCAGTGATTCAGGACAGGGGGCCGGGGAGCTGTTTTTT. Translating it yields CATSDSGQGAGELFF.

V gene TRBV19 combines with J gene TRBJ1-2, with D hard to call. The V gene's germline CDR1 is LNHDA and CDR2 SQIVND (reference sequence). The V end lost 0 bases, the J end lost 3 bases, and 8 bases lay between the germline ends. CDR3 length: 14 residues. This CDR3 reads CASSIEGSHYGYTF. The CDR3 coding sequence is TGTGCCAGTAGTATAGAGGGCAGCCACTATGGCTACACCTTC.

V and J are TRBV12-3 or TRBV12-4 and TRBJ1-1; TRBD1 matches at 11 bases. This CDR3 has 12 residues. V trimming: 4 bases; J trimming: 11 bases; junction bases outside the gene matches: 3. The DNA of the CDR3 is TGTGCCAGCAGTTGGACAGGGGGCTGGGCTTTCTTT. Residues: CASSWTGGWAFF.

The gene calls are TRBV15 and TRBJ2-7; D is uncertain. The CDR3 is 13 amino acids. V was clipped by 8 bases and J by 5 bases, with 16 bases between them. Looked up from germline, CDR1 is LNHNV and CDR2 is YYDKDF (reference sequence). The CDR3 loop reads CATGDALINEQYF. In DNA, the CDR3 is TGTGCCACCGGCGATGCACTAATTAACGAGCAGTACTTC.

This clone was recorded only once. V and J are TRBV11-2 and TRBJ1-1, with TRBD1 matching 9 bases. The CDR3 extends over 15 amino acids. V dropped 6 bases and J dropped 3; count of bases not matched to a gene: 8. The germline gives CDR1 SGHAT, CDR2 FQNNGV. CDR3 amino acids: CASSKRQGDHTEAFF. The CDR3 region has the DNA TGTGCCAGCAGTAAAAGACAGGGGGACCACACTGAAGCTTTCTTT.

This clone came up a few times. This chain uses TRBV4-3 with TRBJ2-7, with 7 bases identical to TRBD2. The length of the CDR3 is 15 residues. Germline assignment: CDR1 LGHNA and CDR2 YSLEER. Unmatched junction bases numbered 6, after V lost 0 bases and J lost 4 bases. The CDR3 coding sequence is TGCGCCAGCAGCCAAGATCGGGGGGTGAGTTACGAGCAGTACTTC. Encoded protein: CASSQDRGVSYEQYF.

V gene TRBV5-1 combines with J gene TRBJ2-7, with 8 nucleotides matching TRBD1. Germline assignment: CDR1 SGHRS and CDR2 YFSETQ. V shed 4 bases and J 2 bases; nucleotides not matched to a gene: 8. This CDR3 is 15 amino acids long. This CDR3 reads CASSGARGPAYEQYF. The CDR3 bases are TGCGCCAGCAGCGGGGCCAGGGGGCCAGCCTACGAGCAGTACTTC.

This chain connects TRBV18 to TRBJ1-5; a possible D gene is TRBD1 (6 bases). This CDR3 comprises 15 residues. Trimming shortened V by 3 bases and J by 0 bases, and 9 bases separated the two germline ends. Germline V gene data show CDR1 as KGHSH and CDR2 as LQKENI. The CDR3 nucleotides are TGTGCCAGCTCACCCGGGACAATTAGCAATCAGCCCCAGCATTTT. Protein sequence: CASSPGTISNQPQHF.

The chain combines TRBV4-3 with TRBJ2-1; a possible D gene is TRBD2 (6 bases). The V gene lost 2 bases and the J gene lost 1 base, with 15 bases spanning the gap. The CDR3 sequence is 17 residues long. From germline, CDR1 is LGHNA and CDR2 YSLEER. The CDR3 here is CASSQNVAGRSYNEQFF. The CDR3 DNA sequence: TGCGCCAGCAGCCAAAACGTCGCGGGAAGATCCTACAATGAGCAGTTCTTC.

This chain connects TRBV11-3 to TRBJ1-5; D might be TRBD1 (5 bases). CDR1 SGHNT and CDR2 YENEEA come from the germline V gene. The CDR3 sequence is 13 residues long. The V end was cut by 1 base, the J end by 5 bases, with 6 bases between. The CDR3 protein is CASSLGRDQPQHF. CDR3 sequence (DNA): TGTGCCAGCAGCTTAGGCAGGGATCAGCCCCAGCATTTT.

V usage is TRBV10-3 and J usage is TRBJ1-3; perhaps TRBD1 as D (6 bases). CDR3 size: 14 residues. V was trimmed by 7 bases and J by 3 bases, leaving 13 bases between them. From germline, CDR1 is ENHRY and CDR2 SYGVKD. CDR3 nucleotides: TGTGCCATCACGGGGGGGCCCGGTGGAAACACCATATATTTT. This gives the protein CAITGGPGGNTIYF.

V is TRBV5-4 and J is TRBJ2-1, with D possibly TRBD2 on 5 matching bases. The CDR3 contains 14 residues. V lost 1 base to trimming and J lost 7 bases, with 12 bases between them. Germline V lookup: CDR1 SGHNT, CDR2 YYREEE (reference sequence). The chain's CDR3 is CASSLPGVGNEQFF. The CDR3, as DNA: TGTGCCAGCAGCTTGCCCGGGGTAGGTAATGAGCAGTTCTTC.

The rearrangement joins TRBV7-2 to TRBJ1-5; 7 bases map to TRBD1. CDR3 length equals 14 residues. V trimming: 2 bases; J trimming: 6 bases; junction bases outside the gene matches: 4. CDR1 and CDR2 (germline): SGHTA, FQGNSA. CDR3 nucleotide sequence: TGTGCCAGCAGCTTAAGAGGGGGCGGTCAGCCCCAGCATTTT. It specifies CASSLRGGGQPQHF.

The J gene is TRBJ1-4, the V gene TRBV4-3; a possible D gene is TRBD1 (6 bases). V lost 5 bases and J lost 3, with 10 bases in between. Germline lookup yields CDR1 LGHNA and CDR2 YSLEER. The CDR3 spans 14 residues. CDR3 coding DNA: TGCGCCAGCAGCGTGGGGGCGTCTAATGAAAAACTGTTTTTT. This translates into CASSVGASNEKLFF.

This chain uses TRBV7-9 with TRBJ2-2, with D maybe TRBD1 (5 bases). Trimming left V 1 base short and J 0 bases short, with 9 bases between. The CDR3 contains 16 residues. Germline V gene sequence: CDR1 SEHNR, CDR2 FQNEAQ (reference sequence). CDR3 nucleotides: TGTGCCAGCAGCTTAGAGGGGTTTACGAACACCGGGGAGCTGTTTTTT. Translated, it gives CASSLEGFTNTGELFF.

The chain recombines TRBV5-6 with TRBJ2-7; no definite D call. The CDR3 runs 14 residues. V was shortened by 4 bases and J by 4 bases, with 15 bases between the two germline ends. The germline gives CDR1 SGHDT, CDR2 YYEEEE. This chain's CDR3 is CASSPSVAVYEQYF. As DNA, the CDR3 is TGTGCCAGCAGCCCCTCGGTAGCAGTATACGAGCAGTACTTC.

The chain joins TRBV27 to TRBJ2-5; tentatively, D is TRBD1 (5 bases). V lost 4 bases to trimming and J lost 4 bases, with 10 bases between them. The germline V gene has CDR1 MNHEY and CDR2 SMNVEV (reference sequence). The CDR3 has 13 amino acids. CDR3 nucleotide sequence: TGTGCCAGCAGTTCAGGGCAAGGAGAGACCCAGTACTTC. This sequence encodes CASSSGQGETQYF.

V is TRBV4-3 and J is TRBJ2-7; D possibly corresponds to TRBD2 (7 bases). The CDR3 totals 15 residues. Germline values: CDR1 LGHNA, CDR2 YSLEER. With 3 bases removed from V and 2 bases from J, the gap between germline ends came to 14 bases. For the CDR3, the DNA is TGCGCCAGCAGCCAGTTCTGGGGGGGCACCTACGAGCAGTACTTC. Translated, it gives CASSQFWGGTYEQYF.

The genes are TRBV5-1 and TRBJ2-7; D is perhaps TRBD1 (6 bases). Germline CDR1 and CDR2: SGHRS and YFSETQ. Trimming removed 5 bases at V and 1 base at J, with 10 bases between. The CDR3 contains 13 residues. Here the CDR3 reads CASRDSPSYEQYF. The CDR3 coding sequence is TGCGCCAGCAGGGACAGTCCGTCCTACGAGCAGTACTTC.

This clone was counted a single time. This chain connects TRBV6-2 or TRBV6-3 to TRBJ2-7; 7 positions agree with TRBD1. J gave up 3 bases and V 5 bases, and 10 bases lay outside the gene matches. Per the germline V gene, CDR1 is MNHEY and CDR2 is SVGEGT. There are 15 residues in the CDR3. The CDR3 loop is CASSLTGPLNYEQYF. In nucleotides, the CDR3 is TGTGCCAGCAGTCTGACAGGGCCCCTTAACTACGAGCAGTACTTC.

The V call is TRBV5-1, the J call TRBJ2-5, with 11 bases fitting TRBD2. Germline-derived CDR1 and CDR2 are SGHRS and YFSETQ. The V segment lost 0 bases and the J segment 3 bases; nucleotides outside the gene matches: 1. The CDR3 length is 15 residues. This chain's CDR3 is CASSLVAGGEETQYF. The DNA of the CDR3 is TGCGCCAGCAGCTTGGTAGCGGGAGGGGAAGAGACCCAGTACTTC.

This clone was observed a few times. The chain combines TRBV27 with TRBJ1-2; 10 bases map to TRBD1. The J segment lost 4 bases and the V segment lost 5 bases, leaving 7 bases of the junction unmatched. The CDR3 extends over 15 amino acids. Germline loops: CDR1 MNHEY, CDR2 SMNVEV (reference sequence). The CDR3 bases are TGTGCCAGCAGTCCGAAGACAGGGGGCATCTATGGCTACACCTTC. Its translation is CASSPKTGGIYGYTF.

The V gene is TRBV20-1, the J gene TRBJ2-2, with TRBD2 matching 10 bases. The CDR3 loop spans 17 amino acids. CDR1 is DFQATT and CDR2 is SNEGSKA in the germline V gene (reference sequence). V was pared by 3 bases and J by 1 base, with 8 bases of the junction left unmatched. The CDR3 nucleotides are TGCAGTGCTAGTGGGGCTAGCGGGAGAGGGAACACCGGGGAGCTGTTTTTT. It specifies CSASGASGRGNTGELFF.